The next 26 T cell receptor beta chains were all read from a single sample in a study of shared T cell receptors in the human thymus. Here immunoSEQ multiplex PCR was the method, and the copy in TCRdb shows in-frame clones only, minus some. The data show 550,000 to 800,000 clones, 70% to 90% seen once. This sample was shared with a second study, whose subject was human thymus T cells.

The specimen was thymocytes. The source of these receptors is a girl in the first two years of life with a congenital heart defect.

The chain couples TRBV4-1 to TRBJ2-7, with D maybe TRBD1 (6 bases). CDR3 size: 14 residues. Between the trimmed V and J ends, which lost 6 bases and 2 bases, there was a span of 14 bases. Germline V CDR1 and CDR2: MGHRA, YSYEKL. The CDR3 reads CASSQKGETYEQYF. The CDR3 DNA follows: TGCGCCAGCAGTCAAAAGGGGGAAACCTACGAGCAGTACTTC.

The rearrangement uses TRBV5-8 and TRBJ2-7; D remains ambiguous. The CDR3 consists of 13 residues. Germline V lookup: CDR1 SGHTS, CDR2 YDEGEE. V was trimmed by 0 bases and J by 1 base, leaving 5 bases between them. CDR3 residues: CASSLDRSYEQYF. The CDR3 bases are TGTGCCAGCAGCTTGGACAGATCCTACGAGCAGTACTTC.

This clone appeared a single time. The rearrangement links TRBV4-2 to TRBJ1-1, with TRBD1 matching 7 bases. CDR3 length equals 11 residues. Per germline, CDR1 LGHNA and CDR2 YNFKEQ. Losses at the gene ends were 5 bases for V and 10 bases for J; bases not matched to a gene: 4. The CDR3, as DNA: TGTGCCAGCAGCTTCGGGACAGCAGCTTTCTTT. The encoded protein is CASSFGTAAFF.

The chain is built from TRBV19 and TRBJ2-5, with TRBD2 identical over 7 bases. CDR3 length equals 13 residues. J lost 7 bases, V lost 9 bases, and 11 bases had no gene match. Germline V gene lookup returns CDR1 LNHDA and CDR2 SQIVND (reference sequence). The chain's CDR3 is CASRLAGDLTQYF. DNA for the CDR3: TGTGCCAGCCGTTTGGCGGGGGATCTGACCCAGTACTTC.

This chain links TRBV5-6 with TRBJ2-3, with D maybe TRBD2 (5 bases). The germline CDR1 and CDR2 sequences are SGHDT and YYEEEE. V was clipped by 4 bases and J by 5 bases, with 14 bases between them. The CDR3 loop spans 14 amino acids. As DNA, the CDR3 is TGTGCCAGCAGCGCCCCTTCTCGGGGAGATACGCAGTATTTT. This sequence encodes CASSAPSRGDTQYF.

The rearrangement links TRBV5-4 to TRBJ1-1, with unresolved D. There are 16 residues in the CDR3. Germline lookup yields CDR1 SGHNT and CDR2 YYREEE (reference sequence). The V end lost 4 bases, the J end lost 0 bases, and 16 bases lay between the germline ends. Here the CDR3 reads CASSAQYGSMNTEAFF. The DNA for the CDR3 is TGTGCCAGCAGCGCCCAGTACGGGTCGATGAACACTGAAGCTTTCTTT.

CDR3 amino acids: CSAGKQEGDTEAFF. CDR3 nucleotide sequence: TGCAGCGCTGGGAAGCAAGAGGGAGACACTGAAGCTTTCTTT. The rearrangement joins TRBV29-1 to TRBJ1-1; D is unclear. The V end was cut by 7 bases, the J end by 3 bases, with 18 bases between. The CDR3 is 14 residues long. CDR1 is SQVTM and CDR2 is ANQGSEA in the germline V gene.

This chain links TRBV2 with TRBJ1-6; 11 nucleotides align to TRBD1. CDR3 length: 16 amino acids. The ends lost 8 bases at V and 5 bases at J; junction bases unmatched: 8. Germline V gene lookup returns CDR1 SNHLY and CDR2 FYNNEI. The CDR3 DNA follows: TGTGCCAGCGATAGGGACAGGGGGGGGAATAATTCACCCCTCCACTTT. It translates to CASDRDRGGNNSPLHF.

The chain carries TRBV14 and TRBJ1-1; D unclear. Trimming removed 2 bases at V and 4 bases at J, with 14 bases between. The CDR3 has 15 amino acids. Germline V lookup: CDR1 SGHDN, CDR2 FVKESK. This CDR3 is CASSQTVRVSTEAFF. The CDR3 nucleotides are TGTGCCAGCAGCCAAACGGTGCGGGTGAGCACTGAAGCTTTCTTT.

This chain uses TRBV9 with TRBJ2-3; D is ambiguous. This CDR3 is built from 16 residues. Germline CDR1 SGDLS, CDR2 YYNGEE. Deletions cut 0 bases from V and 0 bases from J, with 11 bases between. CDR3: CASSVGLRTSTDTQYF. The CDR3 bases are TGTGCCAGCAGCGTAGGTCTTCGTACTAGCACAGATACGCAGTATTTT. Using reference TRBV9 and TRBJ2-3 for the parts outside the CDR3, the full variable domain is DSGVTQTPKHLITATGQRVTLRCSPRSGDLSVYWYQQSLDQGLQFLIQYYNGEERAKGNILERFSAQQFPDLHSELNLSSLELGDSALYFCASSVGLRTSTDTQYFGPGTRLTVL.

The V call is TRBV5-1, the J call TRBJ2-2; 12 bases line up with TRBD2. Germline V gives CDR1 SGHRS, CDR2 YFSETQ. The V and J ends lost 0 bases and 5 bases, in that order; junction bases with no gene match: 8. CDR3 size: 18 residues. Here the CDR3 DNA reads TGCGCCAGCAGCTTGGAGTCTAGCGGGGGGGCCACAACCGGGGAGCTGTTTTTT. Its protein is CASSLESSGGATTGELFF.

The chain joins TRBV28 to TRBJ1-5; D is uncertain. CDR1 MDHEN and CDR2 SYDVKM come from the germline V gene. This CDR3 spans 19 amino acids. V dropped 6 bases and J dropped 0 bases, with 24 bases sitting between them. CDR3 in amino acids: CASSSTSQLRRSSNQPQHF. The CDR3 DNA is TGTGCCAGCAGCTCTACGTCCCAATTGAGGCGATCTAGCAATCAGCCCCAGCATTTT.

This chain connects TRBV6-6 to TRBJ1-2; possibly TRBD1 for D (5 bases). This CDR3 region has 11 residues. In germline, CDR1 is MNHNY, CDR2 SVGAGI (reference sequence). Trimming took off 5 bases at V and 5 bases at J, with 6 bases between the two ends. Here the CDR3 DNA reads TGTGCCAGCAGTGGGACTTATGGCTACACCTTC. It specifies CASSGTYGYTF.

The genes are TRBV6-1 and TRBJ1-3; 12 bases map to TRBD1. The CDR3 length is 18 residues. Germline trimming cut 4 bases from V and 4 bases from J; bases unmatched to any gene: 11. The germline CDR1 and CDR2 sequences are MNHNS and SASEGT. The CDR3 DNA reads TGTGCCAGCAGTGTCCCATTCCGCGGGACAGGGGGCGGAAACACCATATATTTT. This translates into CASSVPFRGTGGGNTIYF.

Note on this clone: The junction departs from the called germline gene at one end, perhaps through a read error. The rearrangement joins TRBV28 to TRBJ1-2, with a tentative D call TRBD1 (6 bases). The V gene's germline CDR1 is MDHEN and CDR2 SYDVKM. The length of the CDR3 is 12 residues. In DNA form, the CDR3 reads TGTGCCAGCAGTTTCGCGGGGGGGCAGGGCCTCTTC. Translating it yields CASSFAGGQGLF.

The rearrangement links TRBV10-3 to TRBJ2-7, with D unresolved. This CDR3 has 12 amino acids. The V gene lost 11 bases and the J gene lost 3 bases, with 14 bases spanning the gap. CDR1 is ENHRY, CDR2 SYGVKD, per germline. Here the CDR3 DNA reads TGTGCCGCGCGAGGCCGAGGCTACGAGCAGTACTTC. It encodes CAARGRGYEQYF.

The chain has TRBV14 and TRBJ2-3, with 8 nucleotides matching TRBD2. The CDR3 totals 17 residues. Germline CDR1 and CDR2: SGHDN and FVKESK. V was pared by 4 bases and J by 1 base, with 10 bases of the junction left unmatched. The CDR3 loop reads CASSREVPGGRTDTQYF. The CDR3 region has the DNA TGTGCCAGCAGCCGAGAGGTACCGGGGGGGCGCACAGATACGCAGTATTTT.

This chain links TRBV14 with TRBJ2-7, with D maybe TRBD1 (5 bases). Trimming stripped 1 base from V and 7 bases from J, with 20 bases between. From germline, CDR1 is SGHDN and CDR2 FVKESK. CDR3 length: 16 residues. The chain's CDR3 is CASSQGRRALGQEQYF. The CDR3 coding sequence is TGTGCCAGCAGCCAAGGCCGCCGGGCCCTGGGGCAGGAGCAGTACTTC.

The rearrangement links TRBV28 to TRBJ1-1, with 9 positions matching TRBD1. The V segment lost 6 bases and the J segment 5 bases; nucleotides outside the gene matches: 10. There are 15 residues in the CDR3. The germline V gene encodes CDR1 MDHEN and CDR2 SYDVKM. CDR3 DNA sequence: TGTGCCAGCAGGAACAGGGGGCTAGGAGAGACTGAAGCTTTCTTT. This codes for CASRNRGLGETEAFF.

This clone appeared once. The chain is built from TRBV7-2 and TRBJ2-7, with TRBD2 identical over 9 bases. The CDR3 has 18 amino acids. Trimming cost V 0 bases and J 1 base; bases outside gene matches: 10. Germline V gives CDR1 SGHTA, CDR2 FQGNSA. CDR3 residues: CASSLALIAGVPSYEQYF. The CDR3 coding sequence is TGTGCCAGCAGCTTAGCGTTGATAGCGGGGGTACCTTCCTACGAGCAGTACTTC.

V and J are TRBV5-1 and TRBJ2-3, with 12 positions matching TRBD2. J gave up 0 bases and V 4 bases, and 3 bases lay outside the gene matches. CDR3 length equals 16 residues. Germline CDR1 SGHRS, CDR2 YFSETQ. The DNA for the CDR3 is TGCGCCAGCAGCATCGGACTAGCGGGGAGCACAGATACGCAGTATTTT. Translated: CASSIGLAGSTDTQYF.

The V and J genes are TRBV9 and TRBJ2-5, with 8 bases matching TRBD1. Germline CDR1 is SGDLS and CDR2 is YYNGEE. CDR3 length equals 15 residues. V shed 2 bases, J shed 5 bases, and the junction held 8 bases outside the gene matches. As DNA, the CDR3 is TGTGCCAGCAGCGTTGGACAGGGAGGATCGGAGACCCAGTACTTC. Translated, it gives CASSVGQGGSETQYF.

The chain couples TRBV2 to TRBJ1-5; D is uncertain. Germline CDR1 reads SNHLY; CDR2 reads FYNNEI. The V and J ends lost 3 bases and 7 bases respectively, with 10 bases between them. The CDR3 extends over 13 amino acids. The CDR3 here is CASSERDSQPQHF. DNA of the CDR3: TGTGCCAGCAGTGAGAGAGATAGCCAGCCCCAGCATTTT.

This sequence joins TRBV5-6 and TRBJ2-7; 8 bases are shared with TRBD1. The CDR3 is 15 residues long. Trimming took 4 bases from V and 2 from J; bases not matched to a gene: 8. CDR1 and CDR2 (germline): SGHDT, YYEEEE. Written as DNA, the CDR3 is TGTGCCAGCAGCCCCGGGACAGGTCGTACCTACGAGCAGTACTTC. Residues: CASSPGTGRTYEQYF.

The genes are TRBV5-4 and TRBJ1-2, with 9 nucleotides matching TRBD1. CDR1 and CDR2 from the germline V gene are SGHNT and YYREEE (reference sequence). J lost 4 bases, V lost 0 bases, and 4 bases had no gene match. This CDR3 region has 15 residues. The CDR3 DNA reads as TGTGCCAGCAGCTTGGGAGGGACAGGGATCTATGGCTACACCTTC. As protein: CASSLGGTGIYGYTF.

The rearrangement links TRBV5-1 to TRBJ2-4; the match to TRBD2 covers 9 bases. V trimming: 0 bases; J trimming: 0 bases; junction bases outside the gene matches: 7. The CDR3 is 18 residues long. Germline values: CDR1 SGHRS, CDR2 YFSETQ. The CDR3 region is CASSLGSSGDLAKNIQYF. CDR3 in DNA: TGCGCCAGCAGCTTGGGGTCTAGCGGGGATTTAGCCAAAAACATTCAGTACTTC.